The 2 T cell receptor beta chains listed next were all sequenced from one sample in a study of control samples from healthy donors and cancer patients. Clones were read by immunoSEQ multiplex PCR, and TCRdb kept only the in-frame ones, dropping some. The sample has around 58,000 clones, 95% to 97% seen once. Sequencing was done on a sample of blood. The receptors originated from a woman aged 18-29 years in good health.

The chain employs TRBV28 and TRBJ1-6, with TRBD1 matching over 10 bases. Germline V CDR1 and CDR2: MDHEN, SYDVKM. This CDR3 is 16 amino acids long. The V segment lost 1 base and the J segment 6 bases; nucleotides outside the gene matches: 3. DNA of the CDR3: TGTGCCAGCAGTTTATCGGGACAGGGGTCTAATTCACCCCTCCACTTT. This sequence encodes CASSLSGQGSNSPLHF.

V is TRBV7-9 and J is TRBJ1-1, with TRBD1 as a possible D gene (5 bases). The germline V gene encodes CDR1 SEHNR and CDR2 FQNEAQ (reference sequence). The CDR3 is 11 residues long. V lost 6 bases to trimming and J lost 7 bases, with 9 bases between them. The CDR3 DNA reads as TGTGCCAGCAGACAGGATGGTGAAGCTTTCTTT. As protein: CASRQDGEAFF.